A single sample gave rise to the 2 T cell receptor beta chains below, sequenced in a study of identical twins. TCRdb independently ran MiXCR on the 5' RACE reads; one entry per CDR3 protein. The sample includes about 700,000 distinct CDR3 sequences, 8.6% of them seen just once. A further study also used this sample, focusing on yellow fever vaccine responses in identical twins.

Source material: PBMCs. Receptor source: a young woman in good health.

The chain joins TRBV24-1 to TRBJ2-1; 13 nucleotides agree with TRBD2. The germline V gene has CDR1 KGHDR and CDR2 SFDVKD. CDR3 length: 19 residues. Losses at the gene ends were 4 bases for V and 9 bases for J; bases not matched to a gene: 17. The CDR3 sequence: CATSDTQTSGGPGGGEQFF. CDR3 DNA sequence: TGTGCCACCAGTGACACCCAGACTAGCGGGGGGCCGGGCGGGGGTGAGCAGTTCTTC.

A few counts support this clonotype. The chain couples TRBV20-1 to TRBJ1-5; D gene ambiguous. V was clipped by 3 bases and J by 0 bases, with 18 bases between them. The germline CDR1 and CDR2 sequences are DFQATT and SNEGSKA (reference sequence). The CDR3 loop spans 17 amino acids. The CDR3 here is CSARENAYGYSNQPQHF. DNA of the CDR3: TGCAGTGCTAGGGAGAACGCATACGGGTATAGCAATCAGCCCCAGCATTTT.